The 24 T cell receptor beta chains in this list originate from one sample, sequenced in a study of cytomegalovirus exposure and HLA in healthy donors. PCR employed 60 Vbeta and 13 Jbeta primers. Some clones are missing from TCRdb's copy, which holds only in-frame ones; the method was immunoSEQ multiplex PCR. The sample consists of around 150,000 clones, 75% of them appearing once. The sequenced material came from PBMCs. Receptors were obtained from a woman aged 40 to 50 in good health and CMV-seropositive.

The V gene is TRBV6-5, the J gene TRBJ2-1; perhaps TRBD1 as D (6 bases). V was cut by 4 bases and J by 3 bases, with 10 bases left in between. Looked up from germline, CDR1 is MNHEY and CDR2 is SVGAGI. The CDR3 has 14 residues. As DNA, the CDR3 is TGTGCCAGCAGTTCGGGCAGGGGCTACAATGAGCAGTTCTTC. This sequence encodes CASSSGRGYNEQFF.

The chain recombines TRBV7-2 with TRBJ2-7; 7 bases fit TRBD1. The junction had 7 bases not matched to a gene; V was cut back by 1 base and J by 7 bases. There are 14 residues in the CDR3. Germline CDR1 and CDR2: SGHTA and FQGNSA. The CDR3 region has the DNA TGTGCCAGCAGCTTAGTAACCGGGACAGAAGAGCAGTACTTC. Translating gives CASSLVTGTEEQYF.

This chain joins TRBV11-2 and TRBJ2-7; TRBD2 agrees at 7 bases. The CDR3 is made up of 16 amino acids. Unmatched junction bases numbered 12, after V lost 5 bases and J lost 2 bases. CDR1 and CDR2 from the germline V gene are SGHAT and FQNNGV. CDR3 in amino acids: CASSPARGSVPYEQYF. DNA of the CDR3: TGTGCCAGCAGCCCGGCCCGCGGGAGTGTACCCTACGAGCAGTACTTC.

This chain joins TRBV2 and TRBJ2-3; 7 nucleotides match TRBD2. Trimming took 8 bases from V and 4 from J; bases not matched to a gene: 9. CDR1 is SNHLY, CDR2 FYNNEI, per germline. This CDR3 has 14 residues. CDR3 DNA: TGTGCCAGCCAGCTTGGCGGGAGTGCAGATACGCAGTATTTT. The encoded protein is CASQLGGSADTQYF.

This clone has a single count. This chain connects TRBV9 to TRBJ1-5; D is perhaps TRBD1 (5 bases). Germline values: CDR1 SGDLS, CDR2 YYNGEE. V shed 3 bases and J shed 2 bases, with 15 bases lying between them. This CDR3 contains 16 residues. In nucleotides, the CDR3 is TGTGCCAGCAGCGCCCATTCAGGGAACGGCAATCAGCCCCAGCATTTT. It yields the protein CASSAHSGNGNQPQHF.

The V and J genes are TRBV9 and TRBJ1-3, with D perhaps matching TRBD1 (5 bases). The CDR3 sequence is 16 residues long. The ends were cut back, 2 bases at V and 0 bases at J, with 12 bases in the middle. Germline V gives CDR1 SGDLS, CDR2 YYNGEE. DNA of the CDR3: TGTGCCAGCAGCGTGGGACTGCCCAACTCTGGAAACACCATATATTTT. This codes for CASSVGLPNSGNTIYF.

About this clone itself: Other nucleotide sequences in the sample specify the same CDR3. V usage is TRBV12-2 and J usage is TRBJ2-7; the table assigns TRBD2, which was not confirmed against the DNA. TRBV12-2 is classified as a pseudogene. The CDR3 length is 13 residues. CDR3 in DNA: TGTGCAAGTCGCTTCGGTCCGCCCTACGAGCAGTACTTC. Translation: CASRFGPPYEQYF.

This rearrangement joins TRBV28 to TRBJ1-5, with unresolved D. V was trimmed by 7 bases and J by 3 bases, leaving 7 bases between them. The length of the CDR3 is 12 residues. The V gene's germline CDR1 is MDHEN and CDR2 SYDVKM. DNA for the CDR3: TGTGCCAGCAAGCCGATCAATCAGCCCCAGCATTTT. Encoded protein: CASKPINQPQHF.

This chain joins TRBV7-3 and TRBJ2-1, with 10 nucleotides matching TRBD2. This CDR3 is 18 amino acids long. Germline V CDR1 and CDR2: SGHTA, FQGTGA. V was clipped by 2 bases and J by 4 bases; unmatched bases: 11. The CDR3 bases are TGTGCCAGCAGCTTATGGGCTAGCGGGAGATTAGATTACAATGAGCAGTTCTTC. It specifies CASSLWASGRLDYNEQFF.

V and J are TRBV9 and TRBJ2-3; TRBD2 aligns across 13 bases. The CDR3 runs 16 residues. J lost 4 bases, V lost 6 bases, and 8 bases had no gene match. CDR1 and CDR2 (germline): SGDLS, YYNGEE. This CDR3 reads CASNWTSGSVPDTQYF. CDR3 coding DNA: TGTGCCAGCAACTGGACTAGCGGGAGCGTCCCAGATACGCAGTATTTT.

The chain has TRBV10-2 and TRBJ2-7, with a possible D match to TRBD1 (5 bases). The V gene lost 2 bases and the J gene lost 4 bases, with 15 bases spanning the gap. Germline CDR1 reads WSHSY; CDR2 reads SAAADI. There are 15 residues in the CDR3. The CDR3 here is CASSEPDGQSYEQYF. The CDR3 DNA reads TGCGCCAGCAGTGAGCCCGACGGACAATCTTACGAGCAGTACTTC.

In DNA, the CDR3 is TGCGCCAGCAGCTTGGCCCCGGAGGATACGCAGTATTTT. Encoded protein: CASSLAPEDTQYF. The V call is TRBV5-1, the J call TRBJ2-3; D unclear. V lost 0 bases and J lost 6, with 8 bases in between. Germline CDR1 and CDR2: SGHRS and YFSETQ. CDR3 size: 13 residues. Complete variable domain (other parts from reference TRBV5-1 and TRBJ2-3): KAGVTQTPRYLIKTRGQQVTLSCSPISGHRSVSWYQQTPGQGLQFLFEYFSETQRNKGNFPGRFSGRQFSNSRSEMNVSTLELGDSALYLCASSLAPEDTQYFGPGTRLTVL.

CDR3 nucleotides: TGTGCCAGCAGTGTTGAAGCTAGCTCCCAAGAGACCCAGTACTTC. Translation: CASSVEASSQETQYF. The V gene is TRBV2, the J gene TRBJ2-5; D perhaps matches TRBD2 (5 bases). Germline values: CDR1 SNHLY, CDR2 FYNNEI. The CDR3 is 15 amino acids. The V gene lost 4 bases and the J gene lost 1 base, with 13 bases spanning the gap.

The chain combines TRBV19 with TRBJ1-1, with 7 nucleotides matching TRBD1. CDR1 and CDR2 (germline): LNHDA, SQIVND (reference sequence). This CDR3 has 15 amino acids. Germline trimming cut 4 bases from V and 0 bases from J; bases unmatched to any gene: 5. The CDR3 DNA reads TGTGCCAGTAGTAGGTCGACAGGGTTGAACACTGAAGCTTTCTTT. Translation gives CASSRSTGLNTEAFF.

This clone occurred a few times. The chain combines TRBV28 with TRBJ2-3, with D perhaps matching TRBD2 (6 bases). Looked up from germline, CDR1 is MDHEN and CDR2 is SYDVKM. The CDR3 loop spans 14 amino acids. Trimming shortened V by 3 bases and J by 1 base, and 8 bases separated the two germline ends. CDR3 loop: CASSFVAGTDTQYF. CDR3 DNA sequence: TGTGCCAGCAGTTTTGTAGCGGGCACAGATACGCAGTATTTT.

The chain couples TRBV7-8 to TRBJ2-1; 8 bases map to TRBD2. This CDR3 has 20 residues. CDR1 is SGHVS, CDR2 FQNEAQ, per germline. J was trimmed by 3 bases and V by 5 bases; bases with no gene match: 21. CDR3 in DNA: TGTGCCAGCAGCCAACCGGGGGCGAGCGGGAGATTCGATTTCTACAATGAGCAGTTCTTC. This translates into CASSQPGASGRFDFYNEQFF.

V and J are TRBV7-9 and TRBJ2-7; perhaps TRBD1 as D (6 bases). The CDR3 extends over 12 amino acids. The germline V gene has CDR1 SEHNR and CDR2 FQNEAQ (reference sequence). Trimming pared 5 bases from V and 3 bases from J, leaving 8 bases between. Written as DNA, the CDR3 is TGTGCCAGCAGCCAACAGGGCTACGAGCAGTACTTC. This translates into CASSQQGYEQYF.

The V call is TRBV10-3, the J call TRBJ2-1; 7 bases are a match to TRBD1. V was pared by 4 bases and J by 5 bases, with 2 bases of the junction left unmatched. The CDR3 runs 13 residues. Germline values: CDR1 ENHRY, CDR2 SYGVKD. The CDR3: CAISGDRDNEQFF. Written as DNA, the CDR3 is TGTGCCATCAGTGGAGACAGGGACAATGAGCAGTTCTTC.

This chain links TRBV7-9 with TRBJ2-2; D unclear. Germline V CDR1 and CDR2: SEHNR, FQNEAQ (reference sequence). The CDR3 runs 16 residues. With 1 base removed from V and 0 bases from J, the gap between germline ends came to 9 bases. CDR3 coding DNA: TGTGCCAGCAGCTTAGGCAGGTCGACGAACACCGGGGAGCTGTTTTTT. Translating it yields CASSLGRSTNTGELFF. Full variable domain (outside the CDR3, taken from reference TRBV7-9 and TRBJ2-2): DTGVSQNPRHKITKRGQNVTFRCDPISEHNRLYWYRQTLGQGPEFLTYFQNEAQLEKSRLLSDRFSAERPKGSFSTLEIQRTEQGDSAMYLCASSLGRSTNTGELFFGEGSRLTVL.

This rearrangement joins TRBV28 to TRBJ1-5; possibly TRBD1 for D (5 bases). V lost 1 base and J 6 bases, leaving 13 bases between the germline ends. Germline V CDR1 and CDR2: MDHEN, SYDVKM. The CDR3 has 15 amino acids. This CDR3 is CASSLFGQGGQPQHF. DNA for the CDR3: TGTGCCAGCAGTTTATTCGGTCAGGGCGGTCAGCCCCAGCATTTT.

This clone has only a few counts. V and J are TRBV28 and TRBJ2-3; TRBD1 aligns across 7 bases. The CDR3 is made up of 13 amino acids. With 5 bases clipped from V and 7 bases from J, the junction kept 6 bases outside the gene matches. Germline CDR1 is MDHEN and CDR2 is SYDVKM. The CDR3 sequence is CASSTPGQYTQYF. CDR3 sequence (DNA): TGTGCCAGCAGTACCCCGGGACAGTATACGCAGTATTTT.

The sample holds one count of this clone. This CDR3 reads CASSLGGRVKEGGYTF. CDR3 coding DNA: TGTGCCAGCAGTTTGGGAGGCAGGGTAAAAGAAGGTGGCTACACCTTC. The V gene is TRBV27, the J gene TRBJ1-2; TRBD1 is a possible D gene (5 bases). The V gene's germline CDR1 is MNHEY and CDR2 SMNVEV (reference sequence). The CDR3 consists of 16 residues. The V and J ends lost 3 bases and 7 bases respectively, with 21 bases between them.

The chain couples TRBV2 to TRBJ2-3, with D possibly being TRBD1 (6 bases). Germline loops: CDR1 SNHLY, CDR2 FYNNEI. This CDR3 contains 15 residues. V lost 6 bases to trimming and J lost 4 bases, with 17 bases between them. Here the CDR3 reads CASRGALAGADTQYF. DNA for the CDR3: TGTGCCAGCAGGGGGGCTCTAGCCGGGGCAGATACGCAGTATTTT.

Worth noting for this clone: Its ends do not fully match the called genes, so a read error is possible. The chain is built from TRBV7-7 and TRBJ2-7; 8 bases align to TRBD2. The CDR3 runs 13 residues. Germline CDR1 is SSHAT and CDR2 is FNYEAQ (reference sequence). This CDR3 is CASSRGLADEQYF. For the CDR3, the DNA is TGTGCTAGCAGCCGCGGACTAGCCGACGAGCAGTACTTC.